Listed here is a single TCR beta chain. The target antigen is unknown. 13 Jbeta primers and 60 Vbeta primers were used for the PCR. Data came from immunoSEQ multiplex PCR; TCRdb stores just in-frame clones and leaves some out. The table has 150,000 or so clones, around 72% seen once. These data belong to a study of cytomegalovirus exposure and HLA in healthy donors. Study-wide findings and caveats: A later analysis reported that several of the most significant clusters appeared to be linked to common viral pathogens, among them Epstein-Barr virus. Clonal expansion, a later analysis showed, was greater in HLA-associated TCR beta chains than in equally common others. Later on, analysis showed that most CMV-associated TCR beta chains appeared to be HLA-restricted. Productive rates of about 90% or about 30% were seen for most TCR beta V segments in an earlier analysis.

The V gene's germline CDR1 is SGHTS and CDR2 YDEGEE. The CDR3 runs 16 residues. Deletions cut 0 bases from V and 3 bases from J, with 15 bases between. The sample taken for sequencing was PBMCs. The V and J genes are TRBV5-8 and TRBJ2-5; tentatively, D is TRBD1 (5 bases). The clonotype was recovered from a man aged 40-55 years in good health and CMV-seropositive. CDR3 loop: CASSLEGSALEETQYF. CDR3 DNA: TGTGCCAGCAGCTTGGAGGGGTCAGCCTTGGAAGAGACCCAGTACTTC.